The rows below give T cell receptor beta chains drawn from one sample of a study of blood T cell repertoires in COVID-19. Assay used: immunoSEQ multiplex PCR; TCRdb lists only in-frame clones, some missing. The data hold 270,000 or so clones, with approximately 91% observed a single time. The sequenced material came from PBMCs or T cells enriched from blood (not recorded which). The receptor source for this set is a woman aged 40-49 years with acute COVID-19. Both conserved end residues are part of each CDR3. A D gene is named only where the DNA matches it firmly. A row's size may be missing; if present it is once, few, many or a size class.

>.|once|14|TRBV5-5|TRBJ2-3
TGTGCCAGCAGCTTGCAGGATTGGCCAGATACGCAGTATTTT
CASSLQDWPDTQYF
>TRBD1|.|14|TRBV2|TRBJ2-7
TGTGCCAGCAGTTCCGGGACAGGGTCTTACGAGCAGTACTTC
CASSSGTGSYEQYF
>.|.|13|TRBV12-3/TRBV12-4|TRBJ2-7
TGTGCCAGCAAGATCAGACAGGCTAGAGAGCAGTACTTC
CASKIRQAREQYF
>TRBD2|.|14|TRBV6-5|TRBJ2-3
TGTGCCAGCGCCGGGGGGTTCCTCACAGATACGCAGTATTTT
CASAGGFLTDTQYF
>.|.|14|TRBV25-1|TRBJ2-6
TGTGCCAGCAGTAGGACTTCTGGGGCCAACGTCCTGACTTTC
CASSRTSGANVLTF
>TRBD1|.|13|TRBV9|TRBJ2-5
TGTGCCAGCAGCGTCACAGGGGTAGAGACCCAGTACTTC
CASSVTGVETQYF
>.|.|12|TRBV28|TRBJ2-3
TGTGCCAGCAGTTTTCTGTTGGATACGCAGTATTTT
CASSFLLDTQYF
>TRBD2|.|13|TRBV2|TRBJ2-1
TGTGCCAGCAGGGAAGGGACTAGCGGGGAGCAGTTCTTC
CASREGTSGEQFF
>TRBD1|.|17|TRBV12-5|TRBJ1-2
TGTGCTAGTGGGCCCTCCGACAGGGAGGAGGTGAACTATGGCTACACCTTC
CASGPSDREEVNYGYTF
>TRBD2|.|16|TRBV5-4|TRBJ2-1
TGTGCCAGCAGCCCCTCGACACTAGCGGGGCGTAATGAGCAGTTCTTC
CASSPSTLAGRNEQFF
>.|.|14|TRBV6-5|TRBJ2-5
TGTGCCAGCAGTTTGGGCAGGGGCCGAGAGACCCAGTACTTC
CASSLGRGRETQYF
>TRBD1|.|16|TRBV3-1/TRBV3-2|TRBJ1-4
TGTGCCAGCAGCCAAGGTTCCGCGACAGGGGGCTTAGGACTGTTTTTT
CASSQGSATGGLGLFF
>.|.|13|TRBV30|TRBJ2-4
TGTGCCTGGAGTGTCGGACTGGAAAACATTCAGTACTTC
CAWSVGLENIQYF
>TRBD2|.|16|TRBV5-1|TRBJ2-3
TGCGCCAGCAGCCAGCGCGGGAGTGGAGGCACAGATACGCAGTATTTT
CASSQRGSGGTDTQYF
>.|.|16|TRBV6-2/TRBV6-3|TRBJ1-1
TGTGCCAGCAGTTACTCATCGGTCAGGGGTTCGACTGAAGCTTTCTTT
CASSYSSVRGSTEAFF
>.|.|14|TRBV21-1|TRBJ2-5
TGTGCCAGCAGCTCGGCGGCTAGCGTCGAGACCCAGTACTTC
CASSSAASVETQYF
>.|.|16|TRBV11-2|TRBJ2-3
TGTGCCAGCAGCTTAGGTTGGGGACTTAGCACAGATACGCAGTATTTT
CASSLGWGLSTDTQYF
>TRBD1|.|14|TRBV18|TRBJ1-1
TGTGCCAGCTCACGGACAGGGGAATTCACTGAAGCTTTCTTT
CASSRTGEFTEAFF
>TRBD1|.|14|TRBV10-3|TRBJ2-7
TGTGCCATCAGTGAGGGGGGACAGGGGTACGAGCAGTACTTC
CAISEGGQGYEQYF
>.|.|14|TRBV7-2|TRBJ1-2
TGTGCCAGCAGCTTAGACAGGGAGTCAAGTGGCTACACCTTC
CASSLDRESSGYTF
>.|once|14|TRBV18|TRBJ2-7
TGTGCCAGCTCACCCGACAGGAACTCCTACGAGCAGTACTTC
CASSPDRNSYEQYF
>.|.|14|TRBV7-2|TRBJ2-7
TGTGCCAGCAGCCCACAGAGTTACTCCTACGAGCAGTACTTC
CASSPQSYSYEQYF
>TRBD1|.|17|TRBV7-7|TRBJ1-1
TGTGCCAGCAGCTTACCTCCGGGACAGGGATTGAACACTGAAGCTTTCTTT
CASSLPPGQGLNTEAFF
>TRBD1|.|14|TRBV18|TRBJ1-4
TGTGCCAGCTCACCACAGGGGGCAGGTGAAAAACTGTTTTTT
CASSPQGAGEKLFF
>TRBD2|.|15|TRBV7-9|TRBJ2-1
TGTGCCAGCAGCTTAGTACTAGCGCGAGTCGATGAGCAGTTCTTC
CASSLVLARVDEQFF
>.|.|12|TRBV30|TRBJ2-7
TGTGCCTGGGCGGATTGGGAGTACGAGCAGTACTTC
CAWADWEYEQYF
>TRBD2|.|15|TRBV4-1|TRBJ2-2
TGCGCCAGCAGCCCCCGACTAGCGGGAGGCGGGGAGCTGTTTTTT
CASSPRLAGGGELFF
>.|.|14|TRBV30|TRBJ1-1
TGTGCCTGGAGTTTAGGAGGGTGGAACACTGAAGCTTTCTTT
CAWSLGGWNTEAFF
>.|few|15|TRBV5-1|TRBJ1-1
TGCGCCAGCAGCAGTACAGGGAGCGGGAACACTGAAGCTTTCTTT
CASSSTGSGNTEAFF
>.|.|14|TRBV11-2|TRBJ2-7
TGTGCCAGCAGCTTAGTACGGGGGTTGGGCGAGCAGTACTTC
CASSLVRGLGEQYF
>TRBD2|once|16|TRBV4-1|TRBJ2-3
TGCGCCAGCAGCCTGGGGACTAGCGGGGGTGCAGGTACGCAGTATTTT
CASSLGTSGGAGTQYF
>.|.|16|TRBV28|TRBJ1-6
TGTGCCAGCAGTTTACCACCGGGACATGTTCGTTCACCCCTCCACTTT
CASSLPPGHVRSPLHF
>.|.|15|TRBV6-5|TRBJ1-1
TGTGCCAGCAGTTACGACAGGAGCTCAGAGAGTGAAGCTTTCTTT
CASSYDRSSESEAFF
>.|.|14|TRBV2|TRBJ2-7
TGTGCCAGCAGTGAAAGGGGCAGGGACTACGAGCAGTACTTC
CASSERGRDYEQYF
>.|once|14|TRBV28|TRBJ1-4
TGTGCCAGCAGTTTCTCCGTCGGGTCCCCCGGAGTGTTTTTT
CASSFSVGSPGVFF
>.|.|13|TRBV6-5|TRBJ1-5
TGTGCCAGCACGGAGGAGAAGCATCAGCCCCAGCATTTT
CASTEEKHQPQHF